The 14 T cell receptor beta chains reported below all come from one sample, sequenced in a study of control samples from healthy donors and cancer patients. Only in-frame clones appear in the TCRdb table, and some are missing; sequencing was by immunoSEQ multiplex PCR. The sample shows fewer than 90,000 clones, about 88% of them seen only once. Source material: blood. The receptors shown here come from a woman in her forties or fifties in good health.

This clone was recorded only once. Written as DNA, the CDR3 is TGCGCCAGCAGCCTAAGGGGTTTAGAAAAACTGTTTTTT. Its protein is CASSLRGLEKLFF. The genes are TRBV5-1 and TRBJ1-4; weak D call: TRBD1 (5 bases). Trimming left V 4 bases short and J 8 bases short, with 12 bases between. CDR1 is SGHRS and CDR2 is YFSETQ in the germline V gene. CDR3 length equals 13 residues.

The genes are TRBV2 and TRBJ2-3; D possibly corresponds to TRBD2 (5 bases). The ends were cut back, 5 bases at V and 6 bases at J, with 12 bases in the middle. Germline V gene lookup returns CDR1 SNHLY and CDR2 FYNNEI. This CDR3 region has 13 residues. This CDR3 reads CASSTRLSDTQYF. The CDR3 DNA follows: TGTGCCAGCAGTACCCGACTAAGCGATACGCAGTATTTT.

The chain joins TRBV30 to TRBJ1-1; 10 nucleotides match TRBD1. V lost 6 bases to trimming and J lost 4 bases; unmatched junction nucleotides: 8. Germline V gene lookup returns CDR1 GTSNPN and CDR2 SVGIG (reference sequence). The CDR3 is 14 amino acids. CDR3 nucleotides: TGTGCCTGCTCACCGGGACAGGGGAGCACTGAAGCTTTCTTT. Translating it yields CACSPGQGSTEAFF.

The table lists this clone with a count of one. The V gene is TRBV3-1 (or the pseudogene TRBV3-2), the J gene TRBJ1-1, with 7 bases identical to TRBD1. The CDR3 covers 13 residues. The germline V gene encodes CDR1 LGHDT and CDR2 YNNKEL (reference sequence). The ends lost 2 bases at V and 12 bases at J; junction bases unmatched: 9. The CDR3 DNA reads TGTGCCAGCAGCCAAACAGGGGAGGGGAGGTCTTTCTTT. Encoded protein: CASSQTGEGRSFF.

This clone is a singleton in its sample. The chain's CDR3 is CASSGGGDTQYF. The CDR3 DNA follows: TGTGCCAGCAGCGGTGGGGGAGATACGCAGTATTTT. This chain connects TRBV6-2 or TRBV6-3 to TRBJ2-3; possibly TRBD1 or TRBD2 for D (5 bases each). CDR3 length: 12 residues. Trimming shortened V by 6 bases and J by 5 bases, and 9 bases separated the two germline ends. Germline V lookup: CDR1 MNHEY, CDR2 SVGEGT.

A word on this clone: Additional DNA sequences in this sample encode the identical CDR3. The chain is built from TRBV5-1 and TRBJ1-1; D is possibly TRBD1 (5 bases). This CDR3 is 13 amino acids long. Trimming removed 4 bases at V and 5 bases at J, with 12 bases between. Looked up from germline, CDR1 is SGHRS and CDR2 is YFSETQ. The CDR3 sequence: CASSPGGGTEAFF. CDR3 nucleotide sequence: TGCGCCAGCAGCCCTGGGGGGGGAACTGAAGCTTTCTTT.

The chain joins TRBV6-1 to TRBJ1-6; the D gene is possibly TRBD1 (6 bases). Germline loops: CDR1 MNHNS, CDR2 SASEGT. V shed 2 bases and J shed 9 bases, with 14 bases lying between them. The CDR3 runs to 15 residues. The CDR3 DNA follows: TGTGCCAGCAGTGAATCGTCCAGGGGCTTTTCACCCCTCCACTTT. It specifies CASSESSRGFSPLHF.

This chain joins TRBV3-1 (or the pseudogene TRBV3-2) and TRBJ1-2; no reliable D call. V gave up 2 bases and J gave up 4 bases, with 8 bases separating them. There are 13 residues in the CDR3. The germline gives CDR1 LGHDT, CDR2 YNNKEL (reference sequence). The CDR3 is CASSQTDIYGYTF. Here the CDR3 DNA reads TGTGCCAGCAGCCAAACAGACATCTATGGCTACACCTTC.

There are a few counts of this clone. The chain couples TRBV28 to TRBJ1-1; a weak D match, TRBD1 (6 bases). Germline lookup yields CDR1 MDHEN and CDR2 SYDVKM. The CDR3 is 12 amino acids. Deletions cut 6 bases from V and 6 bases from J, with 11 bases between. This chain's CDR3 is CASSRKGAEAFF. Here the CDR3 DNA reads TGTGCCAGCAGCCGAAAGGGGGCTGAAGCTTTCTTT.

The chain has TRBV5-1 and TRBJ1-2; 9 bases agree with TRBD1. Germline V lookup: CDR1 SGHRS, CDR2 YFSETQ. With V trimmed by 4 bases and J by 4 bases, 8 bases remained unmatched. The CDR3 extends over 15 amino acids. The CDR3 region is CASSSTGGSFYGYTF. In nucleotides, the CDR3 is TGCGCCAGCAGCAGTACAGGGGGCAGTTTCTATGGCTACACCTTC.

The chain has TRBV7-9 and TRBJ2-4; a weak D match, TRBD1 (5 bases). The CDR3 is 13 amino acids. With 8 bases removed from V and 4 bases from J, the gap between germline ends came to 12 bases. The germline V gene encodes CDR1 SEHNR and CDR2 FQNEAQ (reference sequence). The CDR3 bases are TGTGCCAGCGCAGCATCAGGGAAAAACATTCAGTACTTC. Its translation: CASAASGKNIQYF.

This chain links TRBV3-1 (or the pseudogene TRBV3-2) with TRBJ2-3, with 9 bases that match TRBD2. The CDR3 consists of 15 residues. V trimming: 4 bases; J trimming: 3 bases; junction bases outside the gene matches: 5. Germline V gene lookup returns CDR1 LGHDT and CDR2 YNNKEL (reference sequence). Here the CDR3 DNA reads TGTGCCAGCAGCCCACTAGCGGGCGGTACAGATACGCAGTATTTT. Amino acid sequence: CASSPLAGGTDTQYF.

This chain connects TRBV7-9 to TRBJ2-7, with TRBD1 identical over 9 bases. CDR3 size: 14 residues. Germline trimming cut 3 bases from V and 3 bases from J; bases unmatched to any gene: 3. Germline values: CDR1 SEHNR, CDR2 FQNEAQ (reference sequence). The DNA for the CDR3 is TGTGCCAGCAGCTTGGACAGGGGCAGCTACGAGCAGTACTTC. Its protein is CASSLDRGSYEQYF.

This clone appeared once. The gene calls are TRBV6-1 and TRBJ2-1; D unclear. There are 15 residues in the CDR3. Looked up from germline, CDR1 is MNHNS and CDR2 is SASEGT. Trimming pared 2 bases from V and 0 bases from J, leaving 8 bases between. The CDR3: CASSENARSYNEQFF. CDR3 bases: TGTGCCAGCAGTGAAAACGCACGCTCCTACAATGAGCAGTTCTTC.